A single sample gave rise to the 2 T cell receptor beta chains below, sequenced in a study of cytomegalovirus exposure and HLA in healthy donors. The PCR ran on 60 Vbeta and 13 Jbeta primers. Assay: immunoSEQ multiplex PCR; the TCRdb copy retains only in-frame clones and omits some. This table has about 190,000 clones, around 88% appearing once. The sequencing sample was made of PBMCs. Receptor source: a man aged 35-49 years in good health and CMV-seropositive.

This clone appeared once. The chain recombines TRBV6-1 with TRBJ1-5; 8 bases fit TRBD1. V lost 3 bases, J lost 6 bases, and 10 bases stayed unmatched. CDR3 size: 16 residues. In germline, CDR1 is MNHNS, CDR2 SASEGT. CDR3 loop: CASSDYQGARGQPQHF. The CDR3 coding sequence is TGTGCCAGCAGTGATTACCAGGGGGCGCGGGGTCAGCCCCAGCATTTT.

With regard to this clone: Other DNA sequences from this sample encode an identical CDR3 as well. The chain employs TRBV6-5 and TRBJ2-3, with D possibly TRBD1 on 6 matching bases. This CDR3 spans 14 amino acids. CDR1 is MNHEY and CDR2 is SVGAGI in the germline V gene. V was trimmed by 6 bases and J by 0 bases, leaving 10 bases between them. The CDR3 DNA follows: TGTGCCAGCAGGCGCACAGGGAGCACAGATACGCAGTATTTT. Its protein product is CASRRTGSTDTQYF.